This T cell receptor beta chain was captured by sequencing in a study of CD8+ T cells in alopecia areata. Sequencing relied on a cDNA template that was reverse transcribed from extracted RNA. Generated by immunoSEQ multiplex PCR, the TCRdb table keeps only in-frame clones and is missing some. The sample has some 240,000 clones, more than 45% seen once; the top ten hold roughly 1.4%. On this clone itself: Its antigen remains unknown.

General observations from the study: Having just one nonresponder leaves the connection between baseline CD8+ expansion and response unresolved.

As for treatment: oral pan-JAK inhibitor, 5-10 mg twice daily. This specimen was CD4+ T cells sorted from blood, taken at week 4, from a patient treated with tofacitinib. This clonotype was obtained from a human donor with alopecia areata.

The CDR3 region has the DNA TGCAGCGCCTGTGGGGGACCAGGGGAGCAGTTCTTC. Protein: CSACGGPGEQFF. The rearrangement joins TRBV29-1 to TRBJ2-1; D possibly matches TRBD1 or TRBD2 (5 bases each). Germline V gene lookup returns CDR1 SQVTM and CDR2 ANQGSEA. The CDR3 has 12 amino acids. With 7 bases removed from V and 10 bases from J, the gap between germline ends came to 17 bases.